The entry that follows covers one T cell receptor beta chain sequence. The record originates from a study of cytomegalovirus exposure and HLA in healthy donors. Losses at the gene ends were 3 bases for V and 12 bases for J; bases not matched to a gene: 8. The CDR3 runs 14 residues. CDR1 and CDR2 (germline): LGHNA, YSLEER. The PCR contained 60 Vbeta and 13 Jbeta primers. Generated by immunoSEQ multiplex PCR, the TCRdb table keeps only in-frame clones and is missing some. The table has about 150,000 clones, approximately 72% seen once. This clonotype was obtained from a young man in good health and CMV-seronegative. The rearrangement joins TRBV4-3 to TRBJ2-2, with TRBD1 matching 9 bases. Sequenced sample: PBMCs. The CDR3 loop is CASSHQEDRGKLFF. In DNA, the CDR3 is TGCGCCAGCAGCCACCAGGAGGACAGGGGCAAGCTGTTTTTT.